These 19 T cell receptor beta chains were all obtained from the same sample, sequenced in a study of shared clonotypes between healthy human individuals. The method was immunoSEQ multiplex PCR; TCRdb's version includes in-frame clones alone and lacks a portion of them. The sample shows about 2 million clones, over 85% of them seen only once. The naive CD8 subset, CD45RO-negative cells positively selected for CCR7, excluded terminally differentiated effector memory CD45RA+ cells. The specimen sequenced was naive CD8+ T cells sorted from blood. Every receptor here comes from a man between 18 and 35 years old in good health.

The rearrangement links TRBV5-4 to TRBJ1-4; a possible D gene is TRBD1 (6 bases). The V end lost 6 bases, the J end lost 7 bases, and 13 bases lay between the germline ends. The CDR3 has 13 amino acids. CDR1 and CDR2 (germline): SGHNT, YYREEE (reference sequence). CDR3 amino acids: CASTGTGSEKLFF. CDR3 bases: TGTGCCAGCACAGGTACAGGGAGTGAAAAACTGTTTTTT.

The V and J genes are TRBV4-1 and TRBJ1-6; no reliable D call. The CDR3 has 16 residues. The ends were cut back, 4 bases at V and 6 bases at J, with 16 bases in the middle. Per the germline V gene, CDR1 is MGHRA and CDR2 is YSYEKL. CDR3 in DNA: TGCGCCAGCAGCCCAAGAGCCGGTGAGTTTAATTCACCCCTCCACTTT. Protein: CASSPRAGEFNSPLHF.

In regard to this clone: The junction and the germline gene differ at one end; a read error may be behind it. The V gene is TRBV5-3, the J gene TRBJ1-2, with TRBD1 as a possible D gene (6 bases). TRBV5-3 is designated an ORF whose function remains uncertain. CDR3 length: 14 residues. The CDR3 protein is CASSSAGVIEGYTF. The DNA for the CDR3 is TGTGCCAGCAGCTCTGCAGGGGTGATTGAAGGCTACACCTTC.

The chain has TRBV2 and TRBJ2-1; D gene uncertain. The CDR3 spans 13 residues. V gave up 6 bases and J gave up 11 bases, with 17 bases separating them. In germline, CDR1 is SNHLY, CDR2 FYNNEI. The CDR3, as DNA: TGTGCCAGCAGAGGTTCCTCTGGAGACAAGCAGTTCTTC. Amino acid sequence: CASRGSSGDKQFF.

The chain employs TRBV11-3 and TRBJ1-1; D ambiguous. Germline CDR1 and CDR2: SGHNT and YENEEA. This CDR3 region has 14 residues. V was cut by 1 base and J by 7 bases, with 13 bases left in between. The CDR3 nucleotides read TGTGCCAGCAGCTTAGGTGTAGGGCGGGATGAAGCTTTCTTT. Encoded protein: CASSLGVGRDEAFF.

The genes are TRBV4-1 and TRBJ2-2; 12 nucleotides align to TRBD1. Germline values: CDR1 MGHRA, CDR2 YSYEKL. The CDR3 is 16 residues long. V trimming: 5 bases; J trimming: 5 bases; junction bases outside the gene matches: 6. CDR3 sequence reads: CASSTPGQGATGELFF. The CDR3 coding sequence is TGCGCCAGCAGCACACCGGGACAGGGGGCAACCGGGGAGCTGTTTTTT.

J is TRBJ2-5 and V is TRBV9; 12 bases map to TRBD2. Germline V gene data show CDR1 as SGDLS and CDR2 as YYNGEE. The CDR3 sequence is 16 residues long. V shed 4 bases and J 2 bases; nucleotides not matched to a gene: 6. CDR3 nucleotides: TGTGCCAGCAGCATACTAGCGGGAGGTTATCAAGAGACCCAGTACTTC. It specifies CASSILAGGYQETQYF.

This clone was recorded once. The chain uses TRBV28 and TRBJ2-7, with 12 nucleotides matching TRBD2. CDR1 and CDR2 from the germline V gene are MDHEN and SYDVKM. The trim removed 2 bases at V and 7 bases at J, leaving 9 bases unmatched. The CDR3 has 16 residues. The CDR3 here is CASSLGLAGGPGEQYF. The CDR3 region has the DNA TGTGCCAGCAGTTTAGGGCTAGCGGGGGGGCCGGGGGAGCAGTACTTC.

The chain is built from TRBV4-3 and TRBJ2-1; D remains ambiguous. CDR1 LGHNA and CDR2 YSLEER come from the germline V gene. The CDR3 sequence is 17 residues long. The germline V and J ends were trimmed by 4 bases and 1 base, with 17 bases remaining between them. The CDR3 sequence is CASSPSSLPQSYNEQFF. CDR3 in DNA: TGCGCCAGCAGCCCCAGCTCCCTACCACAATCCTACAATGAGCAGTTCTTC.

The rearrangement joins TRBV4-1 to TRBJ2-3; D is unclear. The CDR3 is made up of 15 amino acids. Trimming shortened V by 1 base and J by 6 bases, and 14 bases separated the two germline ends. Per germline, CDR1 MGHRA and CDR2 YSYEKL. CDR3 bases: TGCGCCAGCAGCCAAGGGGGTGACGGGTCGGATACGCAGTATTTT. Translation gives CASSQGGDGSDTQYF.

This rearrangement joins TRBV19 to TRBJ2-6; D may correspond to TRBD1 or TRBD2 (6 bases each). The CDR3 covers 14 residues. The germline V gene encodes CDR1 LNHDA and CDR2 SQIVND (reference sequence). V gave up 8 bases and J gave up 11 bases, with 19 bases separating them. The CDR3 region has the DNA TGTGCCAGTCAACAGTACCTGGGGGGCGACGTCCTGACTTTC. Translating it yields CASQQYLGGDVLTF.

The CDR3 coding sequence is TGTGCCAGCAGTTTTTCCAGCGGGGTGAGCTCCTACGAGCAGTACTTC. Amino acids: CASSFSSGVSSYEQYF. This chain joins TRBV27 and TRBJ2-7, with 7 bases aligning to TRBD2. Germline assignment: CDR1 MNHEY and CDR2 SMNVEV (reference sequence). This CDR3 comprises 16 residues. Trimming took 3 bases from V and 0 from J; bases not matched to a gene: 8.

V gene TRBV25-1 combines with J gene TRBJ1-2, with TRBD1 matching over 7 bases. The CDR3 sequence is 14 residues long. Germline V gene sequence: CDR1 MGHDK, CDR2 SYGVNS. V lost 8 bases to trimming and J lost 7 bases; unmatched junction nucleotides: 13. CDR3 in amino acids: CASWGAGQETGYTF. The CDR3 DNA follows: TGTGCCAGCTGGGGCGCCGGACAGGAAACTGGCTACACCTTC.

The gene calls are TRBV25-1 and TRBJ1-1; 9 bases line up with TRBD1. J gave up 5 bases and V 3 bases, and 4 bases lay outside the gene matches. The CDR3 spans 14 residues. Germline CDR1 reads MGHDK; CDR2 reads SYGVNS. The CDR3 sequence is CASSETGGLTEAFF. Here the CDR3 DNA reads TGTGCCAGCAGTGAGACAGGGGGACTTACTGAAGCTTTCTTT.

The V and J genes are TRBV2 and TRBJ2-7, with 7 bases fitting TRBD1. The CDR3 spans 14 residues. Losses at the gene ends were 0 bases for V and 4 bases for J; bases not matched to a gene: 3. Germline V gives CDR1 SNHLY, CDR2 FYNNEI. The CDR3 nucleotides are TGTGCCAGCAGTGAAGCGGGCAGGGGGTACGAGCAGTACTTC. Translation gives CASSEAGRGYEQYF.

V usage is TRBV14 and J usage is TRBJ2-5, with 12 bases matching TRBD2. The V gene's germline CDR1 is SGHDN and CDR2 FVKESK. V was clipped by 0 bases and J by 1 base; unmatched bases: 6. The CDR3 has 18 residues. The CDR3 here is CASSQDSSGLAGQETQYF. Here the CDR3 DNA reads TGTGCCAGCAGCCAAGATTCTTCGGGACTAGCGGGCCAAGAGACCCAGTACTTC. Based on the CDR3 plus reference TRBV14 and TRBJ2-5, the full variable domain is EAGVTQFPSHSVIEKGQTVTLRCDPISGHDNLYWYRRVMGKEIKFLLHFVKESKQDESGMPNNRFLAERTGGTYSTLKVQPAELEDSGVYFCASSQDSSGLAGQETQYFGPGTRLLVL.

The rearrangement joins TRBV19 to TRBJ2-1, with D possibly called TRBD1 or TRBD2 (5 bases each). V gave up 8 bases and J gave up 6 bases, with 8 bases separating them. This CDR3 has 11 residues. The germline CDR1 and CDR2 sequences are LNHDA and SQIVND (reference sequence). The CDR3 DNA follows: TGTGCCAGTTTTGGGGGCAATGAGCAGTTCTTC. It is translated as CASFGGNEQFF.

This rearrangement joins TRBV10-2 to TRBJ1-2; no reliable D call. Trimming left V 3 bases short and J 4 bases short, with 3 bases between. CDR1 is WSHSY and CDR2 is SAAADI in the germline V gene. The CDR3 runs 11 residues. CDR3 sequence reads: CASSESYGYTF. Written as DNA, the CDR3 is TGCGCCAGCAGTGAAAGCTATGGCTACACCTTC.

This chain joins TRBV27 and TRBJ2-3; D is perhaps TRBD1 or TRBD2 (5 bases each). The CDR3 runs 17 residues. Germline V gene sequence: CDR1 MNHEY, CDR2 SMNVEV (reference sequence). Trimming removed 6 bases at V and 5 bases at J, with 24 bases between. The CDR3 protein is CASSPRLAVGAEDTQYF. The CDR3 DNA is TGTGCCAGCAGCCCCCGGCTAGCAGTAGGGGCAGAAGATACGCAGTATTTT.